Listed below are T cell receptor beta chains from one sample, sequenced in a study of T cell repertoires in cytomegalovirus infection. One entry per CDR3 protein results from TCRdb running MiXCR on the reads. The sample carries about 320,000 distinct CDR3 sequences, more than 9% recorded once. Material for sequencing was PBMCs. Receptors originate from a human donor in good health (CMV status not recorded). Some clones in this sample may be carry-over from other donors' samples. CDR3s include the opening cysteine and the closing phenylalanine or tryptophan. The order of the fields is J gene, V gene, D gene, clone size, CDR3 DNA, CDR3 protein. The D gene is left open where the match is weak. A clone size is listed for some rows: how often the clone was seen (once, few, many), or a class if it is expanded.

j_call: TRBJ2-6
v_call: TRBV11-2
d_call: NA
clone_size: many
cdr3_nt: TGTGCCAGCAGCCTGACACCTATCTCTGGGGCCAACGTCCTGACTTTC
cdr3_aa: CASSLTPISGANVLTF

j_call: TRBJ1-4
v_call: TRBV4-1
d_call: NA
clone_size: NA
cdr3_nt: TGCGCCAGCAGCCAAGATGGGACTAATGAAAAACTGTTTTTT
cdr3_aa: CASSQDGTNEKLFF

j_call: TRBJ2-7
v_call: TRBV7-2
d_call: NA
clone_size: many
cdr3_nt: TGTGCCAGCAGCTTAGCGGGAGAGTACCAGCAGTACTTC
cdr3_aa: CASSLAGEYQQYF

j_call: TRBJ2-3
v_call: TRBV7-2
d_call: TRBD2
clone_size: many
cdr3_nt: TGTGCCAGCAGCTTAGGGCTAGCGGGGGCCCTTACAGAAACAGATACGCAGTATTTT
cdr3_aa: CASSLGLAGALTETDTQYF

j_call: TRBJ1-1
v_call: TRBV12-3/TRBV12-4
d_call: NA
clone_size: few
cdr3_nt: TGTGCCAGCAGTTTTTCGTACGGCACTGAAGCTTTCTTT
cdr3_aa: CASSFSYGTEAFF

j_call: TRBJ2-7
v_call: TRBV28
d_call: TRBD1
clone_size: few
cdr3_nt: TGTGCCAGCAGTGCGGGCTCAGGGGGCGGAGGGCAGTACTTC
cdr3_aa: CASSAGSGGGGQYF

j_call: TRBJ1-3
v_call: TRBV6-6
d_call: NA
clone_size: few
cdr3_nt: TGTGCCAGCAGTTTTCGCGACAGGCTTGGAGGAAACACCATATATTTT
cdr3_aa: CASSFRDRLGGNTIYF

j_call: TRBJ1-4
v_call: TRBV12-3/TRBV12-4
d_call: TRBD1
clone_size: many
cdr3_nt: TGTGCCAGCAGTCATACAGGGGACTTTAATGAAAAACTGTTTTTT
cdr3_aa: CASSHTGDFNEKLFF

j_call: TRBJ2-3
v_call: TRBV19
d_call: TRBD2
clone_size: NA
cdr3_nt: TGTGCCAGTACCACACGCCCCCCACTAGCGGGGGGGGCAGATACGCAGTATTTT
cdr3_aa: CASTTRPPLAGGADTQYF

j_call: TRBJ2-5
v_call: TRBV7-2
d_call: NA
clone_size: few
cdr3_nt: TGTGCCAGCAGCCCCCGACAGATAGAGACCCAGTACTTC
cdr3_aa: CASSPRQIETQYF

j_call: TRBJ1-1
v_call: TRBV9
d_call: NA
clone_size: few
cdr3_nt: TGTGCCAGCAGCGTTAAAGCGAACACTGAAGCTTTCTTT
cdr3_aa: CASSVKANTEAFF

j_call: TRBJ2-7
v_call: TRBV7-2
d_call: TRBD2
clone_size: NA
cdr3_nt: TGTGCCAGCAGCCAGGGACTAGCGGGGGGGCGGAGTTTCTACGAGCAGTACTTC
cdr3_aa: CASSQGLAGGRSFYEQYF

j_call: TRBJ1-2
v_call: TRBV27
d_call: NA
clone_size: NA
cdr3_nt: TGTGCCAGCAGTGATCGCCGGAACTATGGCTACACCTTC
cdr3_aa: CASSDRRNYGYTF

j_call: TRBJ2-5
v_call: TRBV7-2
d_call: TRBD1
clone_size: NA
cdr3_nt: TGTGCCAGCAGTTTTAGAGGGGGCTATGGGGAGACCCAGTACTTC
cdr3_aa: CASSFRGGYGETQYF

j_call: TRBJ1-1
v_call: TRBV7-3
d_call: NA
clone_size: NA
cdr3_nt: TGTGCCAGCAGCTTAAGTTCTGGAGGCACTGAAGCTTTCTTT
cdr3_aa: CASSLSSGGTEAFF

j_call: TRBJ2-3
v_call: TRBV4-3
d_call: TRBD2
clone_size: few
cdr3_nt: TGCGCCAGCAGCCCCAGGAGCGGGAGTTCGGATACGCAGTATTTT
cdr3_aa: CASSPRSGSSDTQYF

j_call: TRBJ2-5
v_call: TRBV20-1
d_call: TRBD2
clone_size: NA
cdr3_nt: TGCAGTGCCGACCCGGGAGGGGAGACCCAGTACTTC
cdr3_aa: CSADPGGETQYF

j_call: TRBJ2-5
v_call: TRBV5-4
d_call: TRBD2
clone_size: many
cdr3_nt: TGTGCCAGCAGCCGACCCCTCAGCGGGGGGGCAGAGACCCAGTACTTC
cdr3_aa: CASSRPLSGGAETQYF

j_call: TRBJ1-4
v_call: TRBV7-3
d_call: TRBD1
clone_size: many
cdr3_nt: TGTGCCAGCAGCACGGGACAGAATGAAAAACTGTTTTTT
cdr3_aa: CASSTGQNEKLFF

j_call: TRBJ2-1
v_call: TRBV19
d_call: TRBD2
clone_size: many
cdr3_nt: TGTGCCAGTAGTGTCGGGACTAGCGGGAGTCATGAGCAGTTCTTC
cdr3_aa: CASSVGTSGSHEQFF